A single sample gave rise to the 11 T cell receptor beta chains below, sequenced in a study of blood T cell repertoires in COVID-19. The table came from immunoSEQ multiplex PCR; TCRdb's copy has only in-frame clones and leaves some out. The sample includes around 11,000 clones, roughly 80% of them seen just once. Input material: peripheral blood. The origin of the receptors is a human donor in a cohort sampled during active COVID-19.

The rearrangement uses TRBV27 and TRBJ1-6; TRBD1 is a possible D gene (6 bases). This CDR3 comprises 16 residues. The ends were cut back, 2 bases at V and 9 bases at J, with 17 bases in the middle. Germline CDR1 reads MNHEY; CDR2 reads SMNVEV (reference sequence). CDR3 residues: CASSLDLRRGSSPLHF. In DNA, the CDR3 is TGTGCCAGCAGTTTAGATCTACGCAGGGGTTCTTCACCCCTCCACTTT.

CDR3 nucleotides: TGTGCCACCAGCCGCAGGACAGGGGATTTTGAAAAACTGTTTTTT. Translated: CATSRRTGDFEKLFF. V usage is TRBV15 and J usage is TRBJ1-4; 9 positions match TRBD1. Per germline, CDR1 LNHNV and CDR2 YYDKDF (reference sequence). V shed 5 bases, J shed 7 bases, and the junction held 8 bases outside the gene matches. The CDR3 covers 15 residues.

This chain connects TRBV28 to TRBJ2-7; TRBD2 might be the D (7 bases). The CDR3 covers 13 residues. Trimming left V 8 bases short and J 6 bases short, with 17 bases between. Germline V lookup: CDR1 MDHEN, CDR2 SYDVKM. CDR3 DNA sequence: TGTGCCAGCGAGAGGGGGGGGCAACGCGAGCAGTACTTC. This sequence encodes CASERGGQREQYF.

The chain recombines TRBV3-1 (or the pseudogene TRBV3-2) with TRBJ2-2; 11 bases fit TRBD2. J was trimmed by 5 bases and V by 1 base; bases with no gene match: 9. The CDR3 is made up of 18 amino acids. Germline-derived CDR1 and CDR2 are LGHDT and YNNKEL (reference sequence). The DNA of the CDR3 is TGTGCCAGCAGCCAAGGGAGTAGCGGGAGGGCCCGAACCGGGGAGCTGTTTTTT. Encoded protein: CASSQGSSGRARTGELFF.

The J gene is TRBJ2-1, the V gene TRBV27; D is perhaps TRBD2 (5 bases). V lost 6 bases and J 0 bases, leaving 15 bases between the germline ends. Germline V CDR1 and CDR2: MNHEY, SMNVEV (reference sequence). CDR3 length: 16 residues. The CDR3 region has the DNA TGTGCCAGCAGCCCCTATCGGGGTATCTCCTACAATGAGCAGTTCTTC. This gives the protein CASSPYRGISYNEQFF.

The V call is TRBV18, the J call TRBJ2-6; the D is unclear. There are 16 residues in the CDR3. V lost 3 bases and J lost 2, with 11 bases in between. Per germline, CDR1 KGHSH and CDR2 LQKENI. The CDR3 is CASSPAPIPGANVLTF. In DNA, the CDR3 is TGTGCCAGCTCACCGGCCCCGATCCCTGGGGCCAACGTCCTGACTTTC. The whole variable domain, filled in from reference TRBV18 and TRBJ2-6, reads NAGVMQNPRHLVRRRGQEARLRCSPMKGHSHVYWYRQLPEEGLKFMVYLQKENIIDESGMPKERFSAEFPKEGPSILRIQQVVRGDSAAYFCASSPAPIPGANVLTFGAGSRLTVL.

The V and J genes are TRBV28 and TRBJ2-7, with TRBD2 matching over 9 bases. Looked up from germline, CDR1 is MDHEN and CDR2 is SYDVKM. This CDR3 contains 15 residues. V lost 6 bases to trimming and J lost 4 bases; unmatched junction nucleotides: 10. For the CDR3, the DNA is TGTGCCAGCAGAGGGGGACTAGCCGGGATTTACGAGCAGTACTTC. Its translation is CASRGGLAGIYEQYF.

The chain joins TRBV5-1 to TRBJ2-3, with 14 positions matching TRBD2. This CDR3 region has 16 residues. The junction had 8 bases not matched to a gene; V was cut back by 7 bases and J by 4 bases. Per the germline V gene, CDR1 is SGHRS and CDR2 is YFSETQ. Here the CDR3 DNA reads TGCGCCAGCCGGGGGACTAGCGGGAGTAGGCCAGATACGCAGTATTTT. Its protein product is CASRGTSGSRPDTQYF.

The chain employs TRBV7-9 and TRBJ2-7; D is unresolved. This CDR3 region has 14 residues. Germline V gives CDR1 SEHNR, CDR2 FQNEAQ (reference sequence). Trimming cost V 1 base and J 0 bases, with 7 bases left between them. In DNA, the CDR3 is TGTGCCAGCAGCTTAGGTCCGAGCTCCTACGAGCAGTACTTC. The encoded protein is CASSLGPSSYEQYF.

The CDR3 DNA reads as TGTGCCACCAGTGATCCACCGGGACTAGCGGAAGAGACCCAGTACTTC. Encoded protein: CATSDPPGLAEETQYF. The rearrangement joins TRBV24-1 to TRBJ2-5; 11 bases agree with TRBD2. Germline V gene sequence: CDR1 KGHDR, CDR2 SFDVKD. J was trimmed by 3 bases and V by 3 bases; bases with no gene match: 5. The CDR3 consists of 16 residues.

This chain links TRBV7-8 with TRBJ2-1; TRBD2 might be the D (6 bases). CDR1 and CDR2 (germline): SGHVS, FQNEAQ. The CDR3 runs to 17 residues. Trimming pared 5 bases from V and 0 bases from J, leaving 17 bases between. The CDR3 DNA reads as TGTGCCAGCAGCCACGTAGCGGAGGGTAGCTCCTACAATGAGCAGTTCTTC. It specifies CASSHVAEGSSYNEQFF.